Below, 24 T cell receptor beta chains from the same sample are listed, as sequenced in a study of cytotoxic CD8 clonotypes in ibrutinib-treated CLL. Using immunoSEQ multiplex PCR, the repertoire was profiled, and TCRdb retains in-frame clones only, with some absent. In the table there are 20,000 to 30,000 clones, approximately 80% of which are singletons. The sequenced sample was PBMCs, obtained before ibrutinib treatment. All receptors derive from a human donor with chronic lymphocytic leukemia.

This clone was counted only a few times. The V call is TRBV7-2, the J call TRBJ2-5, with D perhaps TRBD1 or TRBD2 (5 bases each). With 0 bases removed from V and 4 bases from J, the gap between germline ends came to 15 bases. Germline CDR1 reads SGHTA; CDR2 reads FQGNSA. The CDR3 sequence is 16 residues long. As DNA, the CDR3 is TGTGCCAGCAGCTTAGCCCCCTCGGGGCGCGGAGAGACCCAGTACTTC. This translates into CASSLAPSGRGETQYF.

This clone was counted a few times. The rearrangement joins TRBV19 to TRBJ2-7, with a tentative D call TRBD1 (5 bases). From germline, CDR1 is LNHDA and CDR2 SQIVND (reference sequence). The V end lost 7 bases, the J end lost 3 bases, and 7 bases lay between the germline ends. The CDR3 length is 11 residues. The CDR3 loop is CASTDSYEQYF. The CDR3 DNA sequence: TGTGCCAGTACAGACAGCTACGAGCAGTACTTC. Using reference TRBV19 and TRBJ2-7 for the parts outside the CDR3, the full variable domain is DGGITQSPKYLFRKEGQNVTLSCEQNLNHDAMYWYRQDPGQGLRLIYYSQIVNDFQKGDIAEGYSVSREKKESFPLTVTSAQKNPTAFYLCASTDSYEQYFGPGTRLTVT.

CDR3 protein: CASSSALTGGAGNTIYF. In DNA, the CDR3 is TGTGCCAGCAGTAGCGCTCTAACAGGGGGCGCTGGAAACACCATATATTTT. The chain is built from TRBV27 and TRBJ1-3; TRBD1 agrees at 9 bases. The CDR3 sequence is 17 residues long. With 5 bases clipped from V and 2 bases from J, the junction kept 10 bases outside the gene matches. Looked up from germline, CDR1 is MNHEY and CDR2 is SMNVEV (reference sequence).

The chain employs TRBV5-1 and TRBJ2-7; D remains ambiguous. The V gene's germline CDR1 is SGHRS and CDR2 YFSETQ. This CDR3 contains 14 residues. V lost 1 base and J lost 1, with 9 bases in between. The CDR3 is CASSLSSGSYEQYF. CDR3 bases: TGCGCCAGCAGCTTGTCGTCAGGTTCCTACGAGCAGTACTTC. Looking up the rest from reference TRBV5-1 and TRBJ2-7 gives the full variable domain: KAGVTQTPRYLIKTRGQQVTLSCSPISGHRSVSWYQQTPGQGLQFLFEYFSETQRNKGNFPGRFSGRQFSNSRSEMNVSTLELGDSALYLCASSLSSGSYEQYFGPGTRLTVT.

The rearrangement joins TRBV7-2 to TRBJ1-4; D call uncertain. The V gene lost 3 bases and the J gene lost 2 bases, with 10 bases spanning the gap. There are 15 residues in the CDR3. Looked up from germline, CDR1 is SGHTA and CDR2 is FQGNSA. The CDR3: CASSFSKGTNEKLFF. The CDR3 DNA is TGTGCCAGCAGCTTTAGCAAAGGGACTAATGAAAAACTGTTTTTT.

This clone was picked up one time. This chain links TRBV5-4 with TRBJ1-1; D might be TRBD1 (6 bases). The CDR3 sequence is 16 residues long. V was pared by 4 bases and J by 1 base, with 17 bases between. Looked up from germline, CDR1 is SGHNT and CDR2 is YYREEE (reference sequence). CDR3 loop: CASSPISSGANTEAFF. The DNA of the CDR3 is TGTGCCAGCAGCCCTATCTCCTCGGGGGCGAACACTGAAGCTTTCTTT.

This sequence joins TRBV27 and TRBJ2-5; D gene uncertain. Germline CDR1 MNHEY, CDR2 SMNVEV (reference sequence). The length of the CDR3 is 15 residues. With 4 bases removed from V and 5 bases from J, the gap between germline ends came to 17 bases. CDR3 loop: CASSSRPRGGETQYF. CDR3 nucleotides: TGTGCCAGCAGTTCCCGACCGAGAGGTGGGGAGACCCAGTACTTC.

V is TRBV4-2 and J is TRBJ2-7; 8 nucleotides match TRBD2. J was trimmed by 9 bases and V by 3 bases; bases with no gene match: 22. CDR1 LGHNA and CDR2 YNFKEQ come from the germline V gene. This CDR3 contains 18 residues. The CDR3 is CASSHPGLVARDRIGQYF. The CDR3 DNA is TGTGCCAGCAGCCACCCGGGACTAGTTGCAAGAGATCGTATCGGGCAGTACTTC.

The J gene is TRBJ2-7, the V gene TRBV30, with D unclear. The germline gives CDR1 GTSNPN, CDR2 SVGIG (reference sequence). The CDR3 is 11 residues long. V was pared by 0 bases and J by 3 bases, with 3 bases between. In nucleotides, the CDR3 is TGTGCCTGGAGTGTCGACTACGAGCAGTACTTC. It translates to CAWSVDYEQYF.

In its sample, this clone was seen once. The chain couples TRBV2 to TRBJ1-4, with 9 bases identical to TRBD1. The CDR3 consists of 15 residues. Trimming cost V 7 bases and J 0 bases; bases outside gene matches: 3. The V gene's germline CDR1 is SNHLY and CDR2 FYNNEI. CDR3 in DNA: TGTGCCAGCAAAAGGACAGGGGCAACTAATGAAAAACTGTTTTTT. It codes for CASKRTGATNEKLFF.

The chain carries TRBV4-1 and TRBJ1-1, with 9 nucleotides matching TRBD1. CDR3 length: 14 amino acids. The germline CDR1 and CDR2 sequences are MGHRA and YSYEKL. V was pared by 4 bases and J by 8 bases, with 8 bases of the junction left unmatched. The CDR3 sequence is CASSPRGGQGEAFF. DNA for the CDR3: TGCGCCAGCAGCCCCAGGGGGGGACAGGGAGAAGCTTTCTTT.

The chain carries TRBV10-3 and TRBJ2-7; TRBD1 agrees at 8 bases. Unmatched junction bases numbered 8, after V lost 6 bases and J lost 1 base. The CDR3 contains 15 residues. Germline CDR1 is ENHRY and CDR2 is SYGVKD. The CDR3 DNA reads TGTGCCATCAGAGGACAGGGTTTAAAGTCCTACGAGCAGTACTTC. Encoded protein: CAIRGQGLKSYEQYF.

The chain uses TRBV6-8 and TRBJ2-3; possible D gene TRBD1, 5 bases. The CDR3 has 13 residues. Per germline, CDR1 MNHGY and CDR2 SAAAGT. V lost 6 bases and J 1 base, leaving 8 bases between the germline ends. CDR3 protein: CASRDMGTDTQYF. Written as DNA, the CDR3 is TGTGCCAGCAGGGACATGGGCACAGATACGCAGTATTTT.

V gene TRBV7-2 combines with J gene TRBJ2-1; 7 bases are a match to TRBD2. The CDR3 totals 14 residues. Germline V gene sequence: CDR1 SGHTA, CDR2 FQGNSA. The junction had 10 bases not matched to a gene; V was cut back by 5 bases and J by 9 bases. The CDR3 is CASSPGLRQGEQFF. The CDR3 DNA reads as TGTGCCAGCAGCCCGGGACTACGCCAGGGTGAGCAGTTCTTC.

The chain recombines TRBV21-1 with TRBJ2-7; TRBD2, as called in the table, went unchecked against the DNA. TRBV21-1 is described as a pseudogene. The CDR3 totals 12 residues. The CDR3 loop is CASSKALPKQYF. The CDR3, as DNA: TGTGCCAGCAGCAAAGCACTACCAAAGCAGTACTTC.

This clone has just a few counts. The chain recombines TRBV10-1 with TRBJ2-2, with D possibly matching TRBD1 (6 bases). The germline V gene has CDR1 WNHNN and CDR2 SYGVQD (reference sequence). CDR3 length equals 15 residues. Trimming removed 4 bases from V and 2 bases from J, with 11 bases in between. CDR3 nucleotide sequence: TGCGCCAGCAGTGGGACAGTGCCCAACACCGGGGAGCTGTTTTTT. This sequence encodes CASSGTVPNTGELFF.

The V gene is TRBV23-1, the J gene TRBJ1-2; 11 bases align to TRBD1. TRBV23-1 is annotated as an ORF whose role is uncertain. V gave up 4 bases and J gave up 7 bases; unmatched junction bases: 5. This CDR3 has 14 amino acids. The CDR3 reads CASSPHGTGGGYTF. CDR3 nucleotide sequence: TGCGCCAGCAGTCCCCACGGGACAGGGGGTGGCTACACCTTC.

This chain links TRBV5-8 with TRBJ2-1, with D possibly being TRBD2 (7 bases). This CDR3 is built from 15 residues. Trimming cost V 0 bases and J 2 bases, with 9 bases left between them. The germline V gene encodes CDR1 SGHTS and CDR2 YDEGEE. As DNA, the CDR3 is TGTGCCAGCAGCTTGGAGGGGGGGACCTACAATGAGCAGTTCTTC. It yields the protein CASSLEGGTYNEQFF.

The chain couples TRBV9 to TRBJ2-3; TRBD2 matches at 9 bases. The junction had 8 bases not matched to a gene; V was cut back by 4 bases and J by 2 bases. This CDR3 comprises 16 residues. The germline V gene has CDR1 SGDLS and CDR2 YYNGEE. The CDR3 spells CASSLPLAGYTDTQYF. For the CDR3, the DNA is TGTGCCAGCAGCCTCCCCCTAGCGGGATACACAGATACGCAGTATTTT.

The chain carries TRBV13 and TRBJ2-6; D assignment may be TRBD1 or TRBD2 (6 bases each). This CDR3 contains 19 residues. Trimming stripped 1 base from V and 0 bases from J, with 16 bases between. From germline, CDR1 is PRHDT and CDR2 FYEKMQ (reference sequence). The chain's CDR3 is CASSLVVGRGGSGANVLTF. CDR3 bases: TGTGCCAGCAGCTTAGTAGTAGGCAGGGGAGGCTCTGGGGCCAACGTCCTGACTTTC.

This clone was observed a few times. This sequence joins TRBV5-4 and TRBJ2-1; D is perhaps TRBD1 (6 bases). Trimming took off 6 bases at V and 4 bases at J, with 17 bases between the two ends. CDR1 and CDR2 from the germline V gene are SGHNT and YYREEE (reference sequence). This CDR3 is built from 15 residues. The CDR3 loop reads CASTFGGTGYNEQFF. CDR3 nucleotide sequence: TGTGCCAGCACCTTTGGGGGAACAGGGTACAATGAGCAGTTCTTC.

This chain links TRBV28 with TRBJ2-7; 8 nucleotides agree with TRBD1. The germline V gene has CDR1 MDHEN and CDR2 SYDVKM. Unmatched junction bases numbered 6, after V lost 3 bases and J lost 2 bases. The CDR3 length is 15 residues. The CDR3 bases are TGTGCCAGCAGTTTTGGACAGGGTCGCACCTACGAGCAGTACTTC. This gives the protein CASSFGQGRTYEQYF. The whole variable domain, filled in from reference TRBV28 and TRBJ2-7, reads DVKVTQSSRYLVKRTGEKVFLECVQDMDHENMFWYRQDPGLGLRLIYFSYDVKMKEKGDIPEGYSVSREKKERFSLILESASTNQTSMYLCASSFGQGRTYEQYFGPGTRLTVT.

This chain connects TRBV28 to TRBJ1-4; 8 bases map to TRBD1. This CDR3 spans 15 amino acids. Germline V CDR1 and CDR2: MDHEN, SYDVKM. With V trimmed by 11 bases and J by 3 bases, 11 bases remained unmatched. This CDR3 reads CACLSRGRANEKLFF. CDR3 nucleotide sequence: TGTGCCTGTCTTTCCAGGGGGCGTGCTAATGAAAAACTGTTTTTT.

Here the CDR3 reads CASSVRSSGNTIYF. CDR3 in DNA: TGTGCCAGCAGCGTCCGGAGCTCTGGAAACACCATATATTTT. The gene calls are TRBV9 and TRBJ1-3; no reliable D call. The germline V and J ends were trimmed by 2 bases and 0 bases, with 6 bases remaining between them. There are 14 residues in the CDR3. CDR1 is SGDLS, CDR2 YYNGEE, per germline.